This T cell receptor (beta chain) appears in the sequencing data of a study of T cell responses to AZD1222 COVID-19 vaccine. Study at large: Doses given second, at about 4 or about 12 weeks, were pooled. Notes on the study in general: The donor group comprised mostly white British people and more females; the analysis possibly underestimated clonal diversity.

Clones were sequenced by immunoSEQ multiplex PCR, and TCRdb holds only the in-frame ones, with some missing. Of 54,000 or so clones in the sample, 80% to 90% were seen once. From germline, CDR1 is LGHDT and CDR2 YNNKEL (reference sequence). Trimming took off 1 base at V and 10 bases at J, with 16 bases between the two ends. The CDR3 length is 14 residues. To note about this clone: The antigen is not known.

The chain joins TRBV3-1 (or the pseudogene TRBV3-2) to TRBJ1-1; D might be TRBD1 (5 bases). This TCR was recovered from an adult in good health. The sample here was peripheral blood, taken on day 0 of AZD1222 vaccination. In nucleotides, the CDR3 is TGTGCCAGCAGCCAAGGACAGAGGAGTGACCCAGCTTTCTTT. The encoded protein is CASSQGQRSDPAFF.